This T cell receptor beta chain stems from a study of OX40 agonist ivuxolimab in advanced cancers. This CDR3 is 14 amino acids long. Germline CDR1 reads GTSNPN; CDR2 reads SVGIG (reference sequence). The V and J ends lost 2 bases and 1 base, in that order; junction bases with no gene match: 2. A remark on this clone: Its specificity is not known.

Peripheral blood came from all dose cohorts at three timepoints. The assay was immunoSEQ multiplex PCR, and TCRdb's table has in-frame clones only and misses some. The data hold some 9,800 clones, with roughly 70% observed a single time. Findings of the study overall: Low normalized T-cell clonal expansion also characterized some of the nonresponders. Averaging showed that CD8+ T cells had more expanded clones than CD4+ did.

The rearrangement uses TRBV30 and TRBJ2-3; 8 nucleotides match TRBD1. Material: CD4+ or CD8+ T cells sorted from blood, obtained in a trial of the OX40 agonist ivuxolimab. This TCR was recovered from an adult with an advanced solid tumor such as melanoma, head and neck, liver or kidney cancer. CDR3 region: CAWSMTGGTDTQYF. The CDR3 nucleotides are TGTGCCTGGAGTATGACAGGGGGCACAGATACGCAGTATTTT.